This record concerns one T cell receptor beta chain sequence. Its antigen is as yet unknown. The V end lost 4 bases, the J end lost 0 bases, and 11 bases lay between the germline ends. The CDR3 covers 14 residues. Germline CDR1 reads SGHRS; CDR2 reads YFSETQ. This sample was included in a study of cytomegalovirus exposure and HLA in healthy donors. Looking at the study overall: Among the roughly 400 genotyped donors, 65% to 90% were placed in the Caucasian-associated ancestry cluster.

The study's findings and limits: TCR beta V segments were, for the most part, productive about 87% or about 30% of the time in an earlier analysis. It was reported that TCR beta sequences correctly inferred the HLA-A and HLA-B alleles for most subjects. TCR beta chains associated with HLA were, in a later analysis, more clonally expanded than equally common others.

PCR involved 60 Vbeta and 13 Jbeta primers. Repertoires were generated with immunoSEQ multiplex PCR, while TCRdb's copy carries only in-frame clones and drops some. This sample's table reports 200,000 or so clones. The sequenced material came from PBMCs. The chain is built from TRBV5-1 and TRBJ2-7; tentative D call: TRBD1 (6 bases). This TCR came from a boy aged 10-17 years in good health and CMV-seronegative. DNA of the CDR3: TGCGCCAGCAGCCTGGACAGAACCTCCTACGAGCAGTACTTC. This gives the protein CASSLDRTSYEQYF. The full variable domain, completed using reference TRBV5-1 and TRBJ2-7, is KAGVTQTPRYLIKTRGQQVTLSCSPISGHRSVSWYQQTPGQGLQFLFEYFSETQRNKGNFPGRFSGRQFSNSRSEMNVSTLELGDSALYLCASSLDRTSYEQYFGPGTRLTVT.